Here is one TCR beta chain with its context. What this receptor recognizes is not known. Base qualities are not provided; no much larger clone lies one nucleotide away. The cohort was made up of approximately 670 healthy bone marrow donors. All cohort members were sampled while nominally healthy, although unrecorded immune exposures were likely present. The donor was CMV seropositive and belonged to the group of 250 to 350 seropositive cohort members. A peripheral blood sample was provided by each donor, and peripheral blood mononuclear cells were used for TCR beta sequencing. Genomic DNA was extracted from the blood cell samples with the Qiagen DNeasy Blood Extraction Kit. The CDR3 runs 15 residues from the cysteine to the phenylalanine. The retained sequence is limited to the CDR3, 45 bases, with the frame set at the first base. Based on the germline V gene, the CDR1 and CDR2 sequences are SNHLY and FYNNEI. Germline trimming: 8 bases from V, 4 bases from J; junction bases outside gene matches: 10.

This specimen comes from a study of cytomegalovirus exposure and HLA in healthy donors (dated by TCRdb to 2017 to 2019). With regard to the full study: An earlier analysis of 587 of the donors reported approximately 280 Gb of sequence data and around 120 million unique TCR beta sequences obtained from 180 million or so T cells. An early release covering just under 650 HLA-typed donors comprised approximately 290 gigabases of sequencing data and some 79 million unique TCR sequences. Of the approximately 400 genotyped donors, about 84% fell in the genetic ancestry cluster associated with self-reported Caucasian donors. The study aimed to test whether signatures of past pathogen exposure could be identified by cataloging public T cell receptors. The study profiled the T cell repertoires of 500 to 800 subjects by immunosequencing and related them to cytomegalovirus serostatus. A separate validation cohort of 100 to 150 different subjects was used in addition to the roughly 700-subject first cohort. To predict cytomegalovirus infection status, the study brought together high-throughput TCR immunosequencing, statistical association of individual TCRs with disease status, and machine learning. A later analysis re-examined previously published TCR beta repertoires from several hundred donors and added high-resolution HLA genotyping to investigate patterns of TCR occurrence. Rather than drawing on any new phenotypic data, the later analysis identified candidate immune exposures from TCR beta sequences and the way those sequences occurred across donors. An earlier analysis of several hundred of the donors applied high-throughput TCR beta sequencing to assess whether each TCR beta V gene segment acted as functional or pseudogenic. Donor age, sex, ethnicity and CMV serostatus were collected together with the repertoire data. In a later genetic analysis, genome-wide SNP genotypes for about 65% of the roughly 700 donors were used, and that subset was treated as a discovery cohort. All discovery cohort repertoires had been generated on a single sequencing platform. HLA typing covered class I and class II loci at four-digit resolution. The number of typed donors differed by locus: about 620-640 for A, B, C, DRB1 and DQB1; approximately 530 for DQA1; approximately 610 for DPA1; and roughly 470 for DPB1. About 5 DR-DQ haplotypes were handled as single units for association and clustering, since linkage in the cohort was strong. Among a few hundred genotyped donors of the cohort, an average of around 240,000 unique TCR beta nucleotide sequences were sequenced per donor, 15% to 20% of them non-productive.

To prepare the library, the immunoSEQ multiplex PCR assay was applied. A mixture of 60 forward primers for TCR Vbeta segments and 13 reverse primers for TCR Jbeta segments was used in the multiplex PCR. The CDR3 region of rearranged TCR beta genes was amplified from genomic DNA with a multiplex PCR assay. The Illumina HiSeq System was used to sequence the amplified TCR beta libraries as 87-base-pair reads. The study's processing was this. In a later analysis, tens of millions of unique TCR beta chains were counted across the roughly 610 repertoires, and roughly 11 million of these chains were shared by at least two donors. Raw reads were error-corrected and collapsed into unique sequences with a nearest-neighbor algorithm that merged closely related sequences to remove PCR and sequencing errors. To assign V, D and J gene segments, CDR3 sequences were aligned to IMGT reference sequences. For a sequence to be retained, a match of at least six nucleotides to both a V gene segment and a J gene segment was required. A rearrangement was called productive if the CDR3 had no stop codons and remained in frame with V and J, and every other rearrangement was called non-productive. CDR3 was defined according to IMGT convention as the region running from the second conserved V-encoded cysteine to the conserved J-encoded phenylalanine. In an earlier analysis of 587 of the donors, sequences lacking an unambiguous match to a single V gene segment were excluded. In an earlier analysis of a few hundred of the donors, V segments were called functional above 56.7% productive rearrangements and were called segregating when the between-donor standard deviation exceeded 5%. A statistical classification framework was built to diagnose cytomegalovirus status from the catalog of TCR beta chain sequences. In a later analysis, TCR nucleotide sequences were compared against IMGT/GENE-DB human TR gene sequences so that V and J genes could be assigned. The TCRdist pipeline was used in a later analysis to assign CDR3 sequences and most-parsimonious VDJ recombination scenarios. In a later analysis, every TCR beta chain was defined by the combination of its CDR3 amino acid sequence and its V-gene family, and reads without a unique V-gene family were dropped. To address suspected cross-contamination and a sequencing artifact, a later analysis removed several hundred highly shared, low-generation-probability nucleotide sequences. A later analysis calculated a clonal expansion index for each public chain from normalized within-repertoire ranks of inferred template counts. Generation probabilities in a later analysis came from a VDJ recombination model fitted to out-of-frame rearrangements, and those results were checked against IGoR. Hypergeometric tests were used in a later analysis to score TCR-TCR, TCR-HLA and TCR-CMV co-occurrence, with a repertoire-size bias correction applied to the TCR pairs. False discovery rates were estimated in a later analysis by permuting HLA or CMV assignments 20 times. In a later analysis, co-occurring TCRs were grouped using DBSCAN, and TCRdist sequence similarity was added for clustering within HLA-allele-positive subsets. For co-occurrence clustering, repertoires with fewer than 30,000 or more than 120,000 public chains were excluded, along with several repertoires with anomalous nucleotide sharing. Sourced from immuneACCESS, this table was stored by TCRdb with only in-frame sequences that have V and J called. A share of the clones is absent; for the studies checked, an unresolved V gene accounts for under half, and the remainder has no known explanation. That table supplies the V and J calls and clone size; D and trimming were determined from the DNA. The sample table holds about 120,000 clones, of which about four fifths were seen once. Of the sample, 7.5% to 9% falls within the top ten clones.

Broad study findings and their caveats: V-gene and J-gene trimming of TCR beta chains was associated with a missense DCLRE1C variant in a later genetic analysis, and the association was replicated in an independent cohort. While some public TCRs were present in many individuals, most TCR sequences turned up only very rarely across donors. The only immune exposure information available for the cohort was CMV serostatus. The sequencing pipeline was judged likely to have produced a cluster of highly shared sequence variants as a technical artifact. A further reported finding was that TCR beta sequences accurately predicted the HLA-A and HLA-B alleles for most subjects in the first cohort. In a later analysis, most CMV-associated TCR beta chains were found to appear HLA-restricted, with HLA associations seemingly driven largely by CMV exposure. The 87-base-pair reads could not distinguish some IMGT-functional V segments, including TRBV6-2 and TRBV6-3, so those segments were excluded. Linkage disequilibrium might explain the correlated functional status among segregating V segments, but an unknown experimental factor could not be ruled out. Sequencing depth was assumed to be roughly uniform across donors in the presence/absence analyses, though that assumption may not hold. At a false discovery rate of 0.05, a later analysis linked about 17,000 TCR beta sequences to specific HLA alleles. Because HLA typing was unavailable for some donors at each locus, only the typed subset was used in association tests. In both the original and validation cohorts, the classifier was reported to diagnose cytomegalovirus status with high specificity and sensitivity. The authors suggested that the approach could potentially be generalized to other disease states and immunological phenotypes. Approximately 18 rarely observed V segments, including chromosome 9 orphons, were excluded from the earlier analysis of some 590 of the donors because counts were too low. According to a later analysis, TCR association rates differed among HLA loci, with DRB1 alleles showing the most associated TCRs and HLA-C alleles showing the fewest. Three of the identified cytomegalovirus-associated TCR beta chains were confirmed in vitro to be specific for cytomegalovirus antigens. The cohort was sequenced for TCR beta chains only, and without alpha or paired-chain data the features that could be detected were limited. Broadly in line with IMGT annotations, most TCR beta V segments showed up in productive rearrangements about 87% or about 30% of the time in an earlier analysis of several hundred of the donors. When HLA alleles, especially DR and DQ, strongly co-occurred, TCR associations were difficult to assign to individual alleles. Several of the top co-occurrence clusters appeared to be linked to parvovirus B19, influenza, CMV and Epstein-Barr virus, according to a later analysis. In the study, about 150 TCR beta chains were listed as associated with cytomegalovirus. In a later analysis, HLA-associated TCR beta chains were found to be more clonally expanded and to have lower generation probabilities than equally common non-associated chains. According to a later genetic analysis, donors in an Asian-associated ancestry cluster had fewer N-insertions in productive TCRs than the roughly 700-donor mean.

This sequence uses TRBV2 and TRBJ1-4, with 7 junctional bases fitting TRBD1. The TCR was taken from a female donor in good health and CMV-seropositive. Sequenced input: PBMCs. The CDR3 in this case is CASLRRGTDNEKLFF. The nucleotide sequence is given as TGTGCCAGCCTAAGAAGGGGGACAGATAATGAAAAACTGTTTTTT.